The 28 T cell receptor beta chains below come from one sample, sequenced in a study of blood T cell repertoires in COVID-19. This table comes from immunoSEQ multiplex PCR, and its TCRdb copy is limited to in-frame clones, with some not included. The data show under 250,000 clones, about 76% seen once. Sequencing was done on a sample of PBMCs or T cells enriched from blood (not recorded which). The source is a woman aged 45-65 years with acute COVID-19.

The table lists this clone with a few counts. V and J are TRBV14 and TRBJ1-1; D remains ambiguous. Germline CDR1 and CDR2: SGHDN and FVKESK. Deletions cut 4 bases from V and 0 bases from J, with 21 bases between. This CDR3 comprises 18 residues. CDR3 sequence reads: CASSRQPTGSLMNTEAFF. The CDR3, as DNA: TGTGCCAGCAGCCGTCAACCCACGGGATCTCTTATGAACACTGAAGCTTTCTTT.

This clone has more than one count but fewer than ten. V usage is TRBV11-1 and J usage is TRBJ2-7; 9 nucleotides match TRBD1. CDR3 length: 14 amino acids. From germline, CDR1 is SGHAT and CDR2 FQDESV (reference sequence). The ends lost 6 bases at V and 2 bases at J; junction bases unmatched: 5. CDR3 bases: TGTGCCAGCAGGTTCGGGACAGGGCCCTACGAGCAGTACTTC. Its protein is CASRFGTGPYEQYF.

This chain links TRBV5-1 with TRBJ2-3; 7 bases fit TRBD2. Trimming took 2 bases from V and 2 from J; bases not matched to a gene: 8. The germline V gene encodes CDR1 SGHRS and CDR2 YFSETQ. CDR3 size: 16 residues. DNA for the CDR3: TGCGCCAGCAGCTTCCCCAGCGGGACTTACACAGATACGCAGTATTTT. Residues: CASSFPSGTYTDTQYF.

This chain uses TRBV20-1 with TRBJ2-7; a weak D match, TRBD1 (5 bases). Trimming took 3 bases from V and 3 from J, leaving 12 bases between them. This CDR3 has 13 residues. Germline V gives CDR1 DFQATT, CDR2 SNEGSKA (reference sequence). The CDR3 bases are TGCAGTGCTAGTAAAGACAGTATCTACGAGCAGTACTTC. This translates into CSASKDSIYEQYF.

V usage is TRBV6-2 or TRBV6-3 and J usage is TRBJ2-1, with TRBD2 identical over 9 bases. Trimming removed 0 bases from V and 1 base from J; junction bases left unmatched: 7. The CDR3 sequence is 18 residues long. Germline assignment: CDR1 MNHEY and CDR2 SVGEGT. The CDR3 region is CASSYSKRLAESYNEQFF. CDR3 nucleotides: TGTGCCAGCAGTTACTCCAAACGACTAGCGGAGTCCTACAATGAGCAGTTCTTC.

This chain joins TRBV7-9 and TRBJ1-2; weak D call: TRBD1 (5 bases). Germline loops: CDR1 SEHNR, CDR2 FQNEAQ (reference sequence). This CDR3 contains 15 residues. Deletions cut 0 bases from V and 4 bases from J, with 12 bases between. CDR3 nucleotide sequence: TGTGCCAGCAGCTTAGCAGGGGCCAGCATCTATGGCTACACCTTC. Its protein product is CASSLAGASIYGYTF.

CDR3 coding DNA: TGTGCCAGCAGCCGGACACTCAATCAGCCCCAGCATTTT. It yields the protein CASSRTLNQPQHF. This chain uses TRBV3-1 (or the pseudogene TRBV3-2) with TRBJ1-5, with D possibly TRBD1 on 5 matching bases. This CDR3 comprises 13 residues. Deletions cut 4 bases from V and 3 bases from J, with 7 bases between. Germline lookup yields CDR1 LGHDT and CDR2 YNNKEL (reference sequence).

This clone came up a few times. The chain joins TRBV5-1 to TRBJ2-2; TRBD2 matches 7 bases. The CDR3 is 16 amino acids. V gave up 4 bases and J gave up 7 bases; unmatched junction bases: 13. Germline CDR1 SGHRS, CDR2 YFSETQ. The CDR3 loop is CASSPGLGLVSGELFF. CDR3 nucleotide sequence: TGCGCCAGCAGCCCGGGCCTAGGACTAGTCAGCGGGGAGCTGTTTTTT.

This chain joins TRBV2 and TRBJ2-5; D gene unclear. Per the germline V gene, CDR1 is SNHLY and CDR2 is FYNNEI. The CDR3 has 15 residues. Between the trimmed V and J ends, which lost 2 bases and 2 bases, there was a span of 12 bases. CDR3 coding DNA: TGTGCCAGCAGTGAATATGGTGGGCCGCAAGAGACCCAGTACTTC. It is translated as CASSEYGGPQETQYF.

This chain links TRBV4-3 with TRBJ2-4; TRBD2 agrees at 12 bases. After removal of 2 bases from V and 7 bases from J, the junction contained 9 bases not matched to a gene. From germline, CDR1 is LGHNA and CDR2 YSLEER. This CDR3 is built from 17 residues. The CDR3 protein is CASSQSRSSGGENIQYF. In DNA form, the CDR3 reads TGCGCCAGCAGCCAAAGCAGGTCTAGCGGGGGGGAGAACATTCAGTACTTC.

The chain combines TRBV11-2 with TRBJ1-1, with a possible D match to TRBD1 (6 bases). This CDR3 region has 15 residues. CDR1 is SGHAT, CDR2 FQNNGV, per germline. The V gene lost 4 bases and the J gene lost 1 base, with 13 bases spanning the gap. CDR3 protein: CASSSGQITNTEAFF. The CDR3 coding sequence is TGTGCCAGCAGCTCCGGACAGATCACGAACACTGAAGCTTTCTTT.

The chain links TRBV6-2 or TRBV6-3 to TRBJ2-3; 7 bases line up with TRBD1. Trimming removed 2 bases from V and 0 bases from J; junction bases left unmatched: 2. From germline, CDR1 is MNHEY and CDR2 SVGEGT. This CDR3 has 15 residues. In DNA form, the CDR3 reads TGTGCCAGCAGTTACCGGACAGGAAGCACAGATACGCAGTATTTT. Translating it yields CASSYRTGSTDTQYF.

DNA for the CDR3: TGTGCCAGCAGCTCCGACAGGGTGAGGAGAAACATTCAGTACTTC. It translates to CASSSDRVRRNIQYF. The genes are TRBV28 and TRBJ2-4, with 7 nucleotides matching TRBD1. Germline values: CDR1 MDHEN, CDR2 SYDVKM. Trimming removed 6 bases from V and 6 bases from J; junction bases left unmatched: 11. There are 15 residues in the CDR3.

The chain carries TRBV7-2 and TRBJ2-1, with 10 bases identical to TRBD1. The CDR3 has 14 amino acids. Germline V CDR1 and CDR2: SGHTA, FQGNSA. Germline trimming cut 5 bases from V and 7 bases from J; bases unmatched to any gene: 5. In DNA, the CDR3 is TGTGCCAGCAGCCGGGACAGGGGAGGAAATGAGCAGTTCTTC. Translation gives CASSRDRGGNEQFF.

The chain carries TRBV6-2 or TRBV6-3 and TRBJ2-2; D is possibly TRBD2 (5 bases). Looked up from germline, CDR1 is MNHEY and CDR2 is SVGEGT. The length of the CDR3 is 17 residues. V was trimmed by 2 bases and J by 7 bases, leaving 20 bases between them. CDR3 amino acids: CASSYGRTGSGSGELFF. CDR3 nucleotides: TGTGCCAGCAGTTACGGCCGGACGGGATCAGGCAGCGGGGAGCTGTTTTTT.

This chain joins TRBV10-3 and TRBJ1-2; D is unresolved. The CDR3 is 13 residues long. Trimming took 0 bases from V and 4 from J, leaving 6 bases between them. Germline lookup yields CDR1 ENHRY and CDR2 SYGVKD. The CDR3 DNA reads TGTGCCATCAGTGAGTCACAATCCTATGGCTACACCTTC. Amino acid sequence: CAISESQSYGYTF.

The chain is built from TRBV4-3 and TRBJ2-3, with D perhaps matching TRBD2 (7 bases). Per the germline V gene, CDR1 is LGHNA and CDR2 is YSLEER. The CDR3 length is 14 residues. The V end lost 3 bases, the J end lost 9 bases, and 16 bases lay between the germline ends. The chain's CDR3 is CASSHTGGLATQYF. CDR3 DNA sequence: TGCGCCAGCAGCCACACGGGGGGCCTGGCGACGCAGTATTTT.

The V call is TRBV2, the J call TRBJ1-3, with D unclear. The CDR3 consists of 15 residues. Between the trimmed V and J ends, which lost 3 bases and 0 bases, there was a span of 9 bases. Germline values: CDR1 SNHLY, CDR2 FYNNEI. The CDR3 region is CASSDQVHSGNTIYF. The DNA of the CDR3 is TGTGCCAGCAGTGACCAGGTCCACTCTGGAAACACCATATATTTT.

The V call is TRBV28, the J call TRBJ1-3; D is undetermined. Germline-derived CDR1 and CDR2 are MDHEN and SYDVKM. CDR3 length: 15 amino acids. V lost 6 bases, J lost 0 bases, and 12 bases lay in between. The CDR3 region is CASSPAGFSGNTIYF. CDR3 sequence (DNA): TGTGCCAGCAGCCCCGCCGGGTTCTCTGGAAACACCATATATTTT.

This clone was seen a few times. V and J are TRBV6-5 and TRBJ1-1, with D maybe TRBD1 (6 bases). This CDR3 has 14 residues. Germline CDR1 reads MNHEY; CDR2 reads SVGAGI. Trimming took off 6 bases at V and 4 bases at J, with 15 bases between the two ends. The CDR3 is CASRNRVVGTEAFF. CDR3 DNA sequence: TGTGCCAGCAGAAACAGGGTTGTCGGCACTGAAGCTTTCTTT.

V is TRBV24-1 and J is TRBJ1-1, with 10 bases matching TRBD1. The CDR3 runs 13 residues. The ends lost 5 bases at V and 9 bases at J; junction bases unmatched: 5. CDR1 is KGHDR and CDR2 is SFDVKD in the germline V gene. The CDR3 coding sequence is TGTGCCACCAGTGGCCTGACAGGGGGCCAAGCTTTCTTT. Protein: CATSGLTGGQAFF.

CDR3 nucleotides: TGCAGCGTTGTTGGACAGGGGGGGAACACCGGGGAGCTGTTTTTT. This sequence encodes CSVVGQGGNTGELFF. V gene TRBV29-1 combines with J gene TRBJ2-2, with 10 bases fitting TRBD1. The V gene end was trimmed by 4 bases and the J gene end by 1 base; junction bases not matched to a gene: 3. This CDR3 contains 15 residues. The germline CDR1 and CDR2 sequences are SQVTM and ANQGSEA.

This clone was seen only once. The genes are TRBV5-1 and TRBJ2-3, with D possibly TRBD1 on 6 matching bases. The length of the CDR3 is 16 residues. The V end was cut by 4 bases, the J end by 3 bases, with 18 bases between. Germline loops: CDR1 SGHRS, CDR2 YFSETQ. Written as DNA, the CDR3 is TGCGCCAGCAGCCGAACAGGGAAGGTGGCGACAGATACGCAGTATTTT. This codes for CASSRTGKVATDTQYF.

The chain employs TRBV6-5 and TRBJ2-7, with a weak D call TRBD2 (6 bases). V lost 7 bases and J 0 bases, leaving 16 bases between the germline ends. CDR3 size: 15 residues. CDR1 is MNHEY, CDR2 SVGAGI, per germline. The CDR3 bases are TGTGCCAGCACTAATTCTCAGCGGGCCTCCTACGAGCAGTACTTC. Its translation is CASTNSQRASYEQYF.

The chain uses TRBV28 and TRBJ2-1; D gene ambiguous. Between the trimmed V and J ends, which lost 1 base and 6 bases, there was a span of 16 bases. Germline CDR1 is MDHEN and CDR2 is SYDVKM. CDR3 size: 16 residues. CDR3 in amino acids: CASSLLWVAAPNEQFF. The CDR3 nucleotides read TGTGCCAGCAGTTTATTATGGGTAGCTGCCCCCAATGAGCAGTTCTTC.

The rearrangement uses TRBV5-1 and TRBJ1-4, with TRBD1 identical over 9 bases. Germline CDR1 SGHRS, CDR2 YFSETQ. The CDR3 is 14 residues long. The J segment lost 6 bases and the V segment lost 4 bases, leaving 4 bases of the junction unmatched. The CDR3 sequence: CASSGGQGHEKLFF. DNA for the CDR3: TGCGCCAGCAGCGGGGGACAGGGACATGAAAAACTGTTTTTT.

The chain is built from TRBV4-1 and TRBJ2-7, with TRBD1 matching over 8 bases. The V gene's germline CDR1 is MGHRA and CDR2 YSYEKL. The ends lost 0 bases at V and 3 bases at J; junction bases unmatched: 10. The CDR3 totals 17 residues. The CDR3 nucleotides are TGCGCCAGCAGCCAAGATCAATGGACAGGGAGCGGCTACGAGCAGTACTTC. It translates to CASSQDQWTGSGYEQYF.

The chain combines TRBV28 with TRBJ2-7; 7 bases map to TRBD2. Germline V gene data show CDR1 as MDHEN and CDR2 as SYDVKM. The CDR3 sequence is 12 residues long. CDR3 bases: TGTGCCAGCTCCCGTCCGGGACTACGTATTTTTGTC. It specifies CASSRPGLRIFV.